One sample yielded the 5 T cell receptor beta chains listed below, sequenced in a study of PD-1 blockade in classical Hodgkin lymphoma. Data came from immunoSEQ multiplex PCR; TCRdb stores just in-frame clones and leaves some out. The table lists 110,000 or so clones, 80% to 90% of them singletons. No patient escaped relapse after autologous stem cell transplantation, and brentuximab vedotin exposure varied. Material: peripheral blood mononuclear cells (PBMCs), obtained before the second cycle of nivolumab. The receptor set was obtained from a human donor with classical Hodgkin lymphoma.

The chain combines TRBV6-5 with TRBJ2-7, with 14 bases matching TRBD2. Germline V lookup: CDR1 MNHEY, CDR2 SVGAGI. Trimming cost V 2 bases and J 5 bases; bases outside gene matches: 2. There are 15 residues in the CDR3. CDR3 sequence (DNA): TGTGCCAGCAGTTACGAGACTAGCGGGAGGGACGAGCAGTACTTC. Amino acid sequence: CASSYETSGRDEQYF.

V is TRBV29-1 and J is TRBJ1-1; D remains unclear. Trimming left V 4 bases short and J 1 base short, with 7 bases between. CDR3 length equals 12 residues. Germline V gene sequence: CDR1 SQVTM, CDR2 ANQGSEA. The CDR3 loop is CSVVQENTEAFF. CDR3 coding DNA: TGCAGCGTTGTCCAAGAGAACACTGAAGCTTTCTTT.

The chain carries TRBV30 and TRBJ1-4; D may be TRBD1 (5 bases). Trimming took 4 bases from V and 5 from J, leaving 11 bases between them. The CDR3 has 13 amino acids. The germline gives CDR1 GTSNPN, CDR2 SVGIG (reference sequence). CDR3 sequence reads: CAWMGDGNEKLFF. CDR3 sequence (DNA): TGTGCCTGGATGGGGGACGGCAATGAAAAACTGTTTTTT.

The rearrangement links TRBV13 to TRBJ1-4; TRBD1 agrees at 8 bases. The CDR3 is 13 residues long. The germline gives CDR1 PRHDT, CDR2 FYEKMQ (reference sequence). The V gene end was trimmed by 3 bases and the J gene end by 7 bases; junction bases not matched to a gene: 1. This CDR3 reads CASSFGTGEKLFF. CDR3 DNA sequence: TGTGCCAGCAGCTTCGGGACAGGTGAAAAACTGTTTTTT.

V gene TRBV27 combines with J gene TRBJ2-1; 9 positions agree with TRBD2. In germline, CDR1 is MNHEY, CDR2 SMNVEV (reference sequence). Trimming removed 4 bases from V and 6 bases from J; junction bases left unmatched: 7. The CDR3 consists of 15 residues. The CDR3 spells CASSYPGLAGNEQFF. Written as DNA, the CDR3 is TGTGCCAGCAGTTATCCGGGACTAGCAGGCAATGAGCAGTTCTTC.